In this sample, the clone carrying this T cell receptor beta chain turned up many times. Its specificity is not known. Blood mononuclear cells were expanded for approximately 3 days using either OKT3 anti-CD3 antibody or CD3/CD28 beads. Each coculture: some 50,000 target cells, some 50,000 normal T cells, bispecific antibody. The data are from a study of beta chain bispecific antibodies for T cell cancers. Clonotype quantities came from unique molecular identifier barcode counts. TCRdb itself ran the 5' RACE reads through MiXCR, one entry per CDR3 protein. The sample holds 21,000 or so distinct CDR3 sequences; approximately 2.4% are singletons and the top ten take 30% to 35%. Whole-study results and caveats: Normal T cells contributed less of the targeted TRBV signal than the leukemia cells did.

Material: healthy donor T cells cultured with leukemia cells. This TCR derives from a human donor in good health. Some clones in this sample may be carry-over from other donors' samples.

CDR3 loop: CASSLTSGGETQYF. CDR3 bases: TGTGCCAGCAGCTTAACCTCGGGGGGGGAGACCCAGTACTTC. This chain joins TRBV7-8 and TRBJ2-5; 8 bases agree with TRBD2. The junction had 4 bases not matched to a gene; V was cut back by 2 bases and J by 5 bases. Germline V gene lookup returns CDR1 SGHVS and CDR2 FQNEAQ. CDR3 length equals 14 residues.